This TCR beta chain derives from a study of T cell responses to AZD1222 COVID-19 vaccine. The study, taken as a whole, reports: Nearly half of unique spike-specific TCRs reportedly avoided B.1.351 and B.1.1.7 mutated regions. Repertoire sampling was restricted to post-peak T cell response timepoints. Among those given AZD1222, only six or seven were seropositive at baseline.

Regarding this clone: The target antigen is unknown.

TCRdb keeps only in-frame clones here, not all; method: immunoSEQ multiplex PCR. This table holds more than 75,000 clones, 90% found once. CDR3 length equals 15 residues. With V trimmed by 5 bases and J by 10 bases, 15 bases remained unmatched. The V gene's germline CDR1 is MDHEN and CDR2 SYDVKM. Here the sequenced sample was peripheral blood, taken on day 0 of AZD1222 vaccination. This sequence originates from an adult in good health. The chain couples TRBV28 to TRBJ1-1, with 8 bases identical to TRBD1. The chain's CDR3 is CASSVSRQGASRAFF. The CDR3 DNA sequence: TGTGCCAGCAGTGTATCCAGGCAGGGGGCGTCTAGAGCTTTCTTT. Full variable domain (missing parts from reference TRBV28 and TRBJ1-1): DVKVTQSSRYLVKRTGEKVFLECVQDMDHENMFWYRQDPGLGLRLIYFSYDVKMKEKGDIPEGYSVSREKKERFSLILESASTNQTSMYLCASSVSRQGASRAFFGQGTRLTVV.